One sample yielded the 28 T cell receptor beta chains listed below, sequenced in a study of T-cell memory formation after mild COVID-19. From the 5' RACE reads, TCRdb called clonotypes with MiXCR, one entry per CDR3 protein. Counted here are roughly 70,000 distinct CDR3 sequences, around 17% occurring once; the ten biggest clones make up about 31%. The sequencing input was PBMCs or a T cell subset sorted from them (not recorded which). The receptors come from an adult woman who had mild COVID-19 (a few samples of this study predate the infection). Cell type and time point are not known.

This clonotype was found a few times. CDR3: CASSLKETQYF. The DNA of the CDR3 is TGTGCCAGCAGCTTAAAAGAGACCCAGTACTTC. The V and J genes are TRBV7-9 and TRBJ2-5; D unclear. The CDR3 is 11 amino acids. Germline CDR1 SEHNR, CDR2 FQNEAQ (reference sequence). Trimming took off 2 bases at V and 3 bases at J, with 1 base between the two ends.

This clonotype has just a few counts. The CDR3 sequence: CAISEPGLAEEDTQYF. In DNA, the CDR3 is TGTGCCATCAGTGAACCGGGACTAGCGGAAGAAGATACGCAGTATTTT. The chain is built from TRBV10-3 and TRBJ2-3; TRBD2 agrees at 11 bases. CDR3 length: 16 residues. The germline gives CDR1 ENHRY, CDR2 SYGVKD. J lost 5 bases, V lost 3 bases, and 7 bases had no gene match.

J is TRBJ2-3 and V is TRBV11-2; no clear D. Germline V CDR1 and CDR2: SGHAT, FQNNGV. The CDR3 is 13 residues long. Trimming took 6 bases from V and 4 from J, leaving 11 bases between them. The CDR3 loop reads CASSPPLADTQYF. The CDR3 coding sequence is TGTGCCAGCAGTCCGCCTTTGGCAGATACGCAGTATTTT. The entire variable domain, with the rest obtained from reference TRBV11-2 and TRBJ2-3, is as follows: EAGVAQSPRYKIIEKRQSVAFWCNPISGHATLYWYQQILGQGPKLLIQFQNNGVVDDSQLPKDRFSAERLKGVDSTLKIQPAKLEDSAVYLCASSPPLADTQYFGPGTRLTVL.

The rearrangement joins TRBV7-8 to TRBJ2-3; 7 bases fit TRBD2. The V segment lost 1 base and the J segment 5 bases; nucleotides outside the gene matches: 9. The CDR3 length is 16 residues. CDR1 SGHVS and CDR2 FQNEAQ come from the germline V gene. CDR3 loop: CASSLVGGRAGDTQYF. The CDR3, as DNA: TGTGCCAGCAGCTTAGTTGGTGGGAGGGCCGGAGATACGCAGTATTTT.

This clonotype was seen a few times. The chain employs TRBV13 and TRBJ1-1; possible D gene TRBD1, 6 bases. The V end was cut by 5 bases, the J end by 5 bases, with 15 bases between. CDR3 length equals 14 residues. Germline V CDR1 and CDR2: PRHDT, FYEKMQ (reference sequence). Here the CDR3 reads CASSLQGGGTEAFF. The CDR3 DNA sequence: TGTGCCAGCAGCCTACAGGGTGGTGGGACTGAAGCTTTCTTT.

The gene calls are TRBV5-1 and TRBJ2-3; either TRBD1 or TRBD2 may supply D (6 bases each). V was cut by 3 bases and J by 0 bases, with 17 bases left in between. This CDR3 region has 17 residues. The V gene's germline CDR1 is SGHRS and CDR2 YFSETQ. The CDR3 is CASSSGGAYLSTDTQYF. The CDR3 DNA follows: TGCGCCAGCAGCTCCGGGGGCGCATATCTAAGCACAGATACGCAGTATTTT.

There are a few counts of this clonotype. V and J are TRBV9 and TRBJ1-1; maybe TRBD1 (5 bases). From germline, CDR1 is SGDLS and CDR2 YYNGEE. The CDR3 loop spans 13 amino acids. Trimming removed 5 bases from V and 6 bases from J, with 14 bases in between. In nucleotides, the CDR3 is TGTGCCAGCAGTGATAACGGGGACTCTGAAGCTTTCTTT. Protein sequence: CASSDNGDSEAFF.

The chain has TRBV5-5 and TRBJ2-1, with unresolved D. V was clipped by 0 bases and J by 3 bases, with 10 bases between them. Germline V gene lookup returns CDR1 SGHKS and CDR2 YYEKEE (reference sequence). This CDR3 has 15 amino acids. As DNA, the CDR3 is TGTGCCAGCAGCTTGGATGACGGCCGCTACAATGAGCAGTTCTTC. Amino acid sequence: CASSLDDGRYNEQFF.

The chain has TRBV12-3 or TRBV12-4 and TRBJ2-2; no clear D gene. Deletions cut 2 bases from V and 1 base from J, with 2 bases between. The CDR3 spans 13 residues. CDR3 coding DNA: TGTGCCAGCAGTTTAAAGAACACCGGGGAGCTGTTTTTT. It codes for CASSLKNTGELFF.

At least ten counts were recorded for this clonotype. The rearrangement links TRBV7-9 to TRBJ2-7; D perhaps matches TRBD1 (6 bases). Germline V gene lookup returns CDR1 SEHNR and CDR2 FQNEAQ (reference sequence). The CDR3 runs to 12 residues. V was shortened by 10 bases and J by 0 bases, with 10 bases between the two germline ends. This chain's CDR3 is CAIRDNSYEQYF. CDR3 sequence (DNA): TGTGCCATCAGGGACAACTCCTACGAGCAGTACTTC.

The rearrangement joins TRBV19 to TRBJ2-3, with D perhaps matching TRBD2 (6 bases). The V end lost 7 bases, the J end lost 9 bases, and 11 bases lay between the germline ends. Germline values: CDR1 LNHDA, CDR2 SQIVND (reference sequence). This CDR3 comprises 11 residues. The CDR3 is CASTGTSTQYF. Written as DNA, the CDR3 is TGTGCCAGTACCGGGACTTCCACGCAGTATTTT.

The V and J genes are TRBV12-3 or TRBV12-4 and TRBJ2-1; 8 bases map to TRBD1. Losses at the gene ends were 3 bases for V and 2 bases for J; bases not matched to a gene: 6. This CDR3 contains 16 residues. The CDR3 DNA follows: TGTGCCAGCAGTTTTTCCCCGGACAGGGCCTACAATGAGCAGTTCTTC. This gives the protein CASSFSPDRAYNEQFF.

This clonotype was observed a few times. The DNA for the CDR3 is TGTGCCAGCAGCACCTGGAGCCTGACAGGGGATACAGATACGCAGTATTTT. Amino acids: CASSTWSLTGDTDTQYF. The chain combines TRBV28 with TRBJ2-3, with TRBD1 identical over 8 bases. V gave up 6 bases and J gave up 3 bases; unmatched junction bases: 14. The CDR3 runs to 17 residues. Germline V lookup: CDR1 MDHEN, CDR2 SYDVKM.

The chain couples TRBV6-5 to TRBJ2-1, with a weak D call TRBD1 (6 bases). Germline values: CDR1 MNHEY, CDR2 SVGAGI. CDR3 length equals 12 residues. Trimming cost V 7 bases and J 8 bases, with 12 bases left between them. CDR3 residues: CASKQGGYEQFF. As DNA, the CDR3 is TGTGCCAGCAAACAAGGGGGATATGAGCAGTTCTTC.

CDR3 DNA sequence: TGCAGTGCTAGGGGTGGGGATGCCCACGAGCAGTACTTC. Residues: CSARGGDAHEQYF. The chain links TRBV20-1 to TRBJ2-7; D is uncertain. The CDR3 sequence is 13 residues long. CDR1 is DFQATT and CDR2 is SNEGSKA in the germline V gene (reference sequence). V shed 3 bases and J shed 5 bases, with 14 bases lying between them.

The rearrangement uses TRBV6-4 and TRBJ1-1, with D hard to call. Germline V gene lookup returns CDR1 MRHNA and CDR2 SNTAGT. The CDR3 extends over 14 amino acids. V was clipped by 0 bases and J by 1 base, with 6 bases between them. The CDR3 DNA reads TGTGCCAGCAGTGACTCATCAGAGAACACTGAAGCTTTCTTT. Translation: CASSDSSENTEAFF.

This clonotype was detected a few times. The chain employs TRBV4-3 and TRBJ2-2; D not resolved. CDR1 is LGHNA, CDR2 YSLEER, per germline. Between the trimmed V and J ends, which lost 0 bases and 3 bases, there was a span of 14 bases. The CDR3 contains 17 residues. CDR3 sequence: CASSQDPQPTDTGELFF. CDR3 coding DNA: TGCGCCAGCAGCCAAGATCCCCAGCCAACTGACACCGGGGAGCTGTTTTTT.

There are a few counts of this clonotype. This sequence joins TRBV10-3 and TRBJ2-1; D unresolved. Trimming removed 0 bases from V and 6 bases from J, with 3 bases in between. The length of the CDR3 is 12 residues. Germline values: CDR1 ENHRY, CDR2 SYGVKD. CDR3 nucleotide sequence: TGTGCCATCAGTGAGTCGAGCAATGAGCAGTTCTTC. Amino acid sequence: CAISESSNEQFF.

Many counts were recorded for this clonotype. This chain joins TRBV4-1 and TRBJ2-7; D not certain. This CDR3 has 14 residues. The germline CDR1 and CDR2 sequences are MGHRA and YSYEKL. V was shortened by 2 bases and J by 2 bases, with 10 bases between the two germline ends. The CDR3 reads CASSQTQTTYEQYF. CDR3 sequence (DNA): TGCGCCAGCAGCCAAACACAGACGACCTACGAGCAGTACTTC.

This clonotype was seen repeatedly, ten times or more. The rearrangement joins TRBV4-1 to TRBJ2-2; D not certain. V shed 0 bases and J shed 2 bases, with 4 bases lying between them. The CDR3 runs to 14 residues. Germline V gene data show CDR1 as MGHRA and CDR2 as YSYEKL. The CDR3 loop reads CASSQDGNTGELFF. In DNA, the CDR3 is TGCGCCAGCAGCCAAGATGGAAACACCGGGGAGCTGTTTTTT.

This clonotype came up a few times. The rearrangement joins TRBV5-1 to TRBJ2-2; D uncertain. Germline assignment: CDR1 SGHRS and CDR2 YFSETQ. This CDR3 has 13 residues. V was trimmed by 4 bases and J by 6 bases, leaving 10 bases between them. The DNA for the CDR3 is TGCGCCAGCAGCGAGGATGGAGCCGGGGAGCTGTTTTTT. It yields the protein CASSEDGAGELFF. The full variable domain, in which reference TRBV5-1 and TRBJ2-2 provide the parts outside the CDR3, is KAGVTQTPRYLIKTRGQQVTLSCSPISGHRSVSWYQQTPGQGLQFLFEYFSETQRNKGNFPGRFSGRQFSNSRSEMNVSTLELGDSALYLCASSEDGAGELFFGEGSRLTVL.

This clonotype has only a few counts. The chain joins TRBV6-5 to TRBJ2-5; D remains ambiguous. From germline, CDR1 is MNHEY and CDR2 SVGAGI. The V gene lost 3 bases and the J gene lost 2 bases, with 7 bases spanning the gap. The CDR3 totals 13 residues. The CDR3 DNA sequence: TGTGCCAGCAGTTATGGCAGGCAAGAGACCCAGTACTTC. The encoded protein is CASSYGRQETQYF.

This clonotype came up a few times. The chain is built from TRBV7-2 and TRBJ2-1, with a possible D match to TRBD1 (6 bases). The CDR3 runs 14 residues. Germline CDR1 is SGHTA and CDR2 is FQGNSA. Trimming shortened V by 4 bases and J by 5 bases, and 12 bases separated the two germline ends. Written as DNA, the CDR3 is TGTGCCAGCAGCTGGGGGCTTCCACACAATGAGCAGTTCTTC. It specifies CASSWGLPHNEQFF.

There are a few counts of this clonotype. The rearrangement uses TRBV5-1 and TRBJ2-3; either TRBD1 or TRBD2 may fit D (5 bases each). The CDR3 is 14 residues long. V was pared by 7 bases and J by 3 bases, with 15 bases between. Germline-derived CDR1 and CDR2 are SGHRS and YFSETQ. For the CDR3, the DNA is TGCGCCAGCGCAGGAGGAAAGGGGACAGATACGCAGTATTTT. This codes for CASAGGKGTDTQYF.

The J gene is TRBJ2-1, the V gene TRBV5-1; 11 nucleotides match TRBD2. J gave up 6 bases and V 3 bases, and 5 bases lay outside the gene matches. CDR1 and CDR2 from the germline V gene are SGHRS and YFSETQ. The CDR3 totals 15 residues. CDR3 in DNA: TGCGCCAGCAGCTCGACCGGGACTAGCGGCAATGAGCAGTTCTTC. Protein: CASSSTGTSGNEQFF. The variable domain in full, completed from reference TRBV5-1 and TRBJ2-1, reads KAGVTQTPRYLIKTRGQQVTLSCSPISGHRSVSWYQQTPGQGLQFLFEYFSETQRNKGNFPGRFSGRQFSNSRSEMNVSTLELGDSALYLCASSSTGTSGNEQFFGPGTRLTVL.

This clonotype was counted only a few times. The rearrangement joins TRBV6-5 to TRBJ2-7, with D possibly matching TRBD1 (5 bases). CDR3 length equals 14 residues. Per the germline V gene, CDR1 is MNHEY and CDR2 is SVGAGI. The V gene lost 2 bases and the J gene lost 5 bases, with 13 bases spanning the gap. CDR3 DNA sequence: TGTGCCAGCAGTTACGAGCAGGGTTCGGACGAGCAGTACTTC. Its translation: CASSYEQGSDEQYF.

In this sample, this clonotype turned up a few times. V gene TRBV5-4 combines with J gene TRBJ2-7; 9 positions match TRBD1. The CDR3 extends over 16 amino acids. CDR1 and CDR2 (germline): SGHNT, YYREEE (reference sequence). Germline trimming cut 3 bases from V and 0 bases from J; bases unmatched to any gene: 7. CDR3 in DNA: TGTGCCAGCAGCTCTCCGGGACAGGGCAGCTCCTACGAGCAGTACTTC. As protein: CASSSPGQGSSYEQYF.

This sequence joins TRBV5-1 and TRBJ2-7; D ambiguous. The CDR3 contains 11 residues. Germline assignment: CDR1 SGHRS and CDR2 YFSETQ. Trimming took off 3 bases at V and 5 bases at J, with 6 bases between the two ends. CDR3: CASSSLDEQYF. In DNA form, the CDR3 reads TGCGCCAGCAGCTCTCTGGACGAGCAGTACTTC.